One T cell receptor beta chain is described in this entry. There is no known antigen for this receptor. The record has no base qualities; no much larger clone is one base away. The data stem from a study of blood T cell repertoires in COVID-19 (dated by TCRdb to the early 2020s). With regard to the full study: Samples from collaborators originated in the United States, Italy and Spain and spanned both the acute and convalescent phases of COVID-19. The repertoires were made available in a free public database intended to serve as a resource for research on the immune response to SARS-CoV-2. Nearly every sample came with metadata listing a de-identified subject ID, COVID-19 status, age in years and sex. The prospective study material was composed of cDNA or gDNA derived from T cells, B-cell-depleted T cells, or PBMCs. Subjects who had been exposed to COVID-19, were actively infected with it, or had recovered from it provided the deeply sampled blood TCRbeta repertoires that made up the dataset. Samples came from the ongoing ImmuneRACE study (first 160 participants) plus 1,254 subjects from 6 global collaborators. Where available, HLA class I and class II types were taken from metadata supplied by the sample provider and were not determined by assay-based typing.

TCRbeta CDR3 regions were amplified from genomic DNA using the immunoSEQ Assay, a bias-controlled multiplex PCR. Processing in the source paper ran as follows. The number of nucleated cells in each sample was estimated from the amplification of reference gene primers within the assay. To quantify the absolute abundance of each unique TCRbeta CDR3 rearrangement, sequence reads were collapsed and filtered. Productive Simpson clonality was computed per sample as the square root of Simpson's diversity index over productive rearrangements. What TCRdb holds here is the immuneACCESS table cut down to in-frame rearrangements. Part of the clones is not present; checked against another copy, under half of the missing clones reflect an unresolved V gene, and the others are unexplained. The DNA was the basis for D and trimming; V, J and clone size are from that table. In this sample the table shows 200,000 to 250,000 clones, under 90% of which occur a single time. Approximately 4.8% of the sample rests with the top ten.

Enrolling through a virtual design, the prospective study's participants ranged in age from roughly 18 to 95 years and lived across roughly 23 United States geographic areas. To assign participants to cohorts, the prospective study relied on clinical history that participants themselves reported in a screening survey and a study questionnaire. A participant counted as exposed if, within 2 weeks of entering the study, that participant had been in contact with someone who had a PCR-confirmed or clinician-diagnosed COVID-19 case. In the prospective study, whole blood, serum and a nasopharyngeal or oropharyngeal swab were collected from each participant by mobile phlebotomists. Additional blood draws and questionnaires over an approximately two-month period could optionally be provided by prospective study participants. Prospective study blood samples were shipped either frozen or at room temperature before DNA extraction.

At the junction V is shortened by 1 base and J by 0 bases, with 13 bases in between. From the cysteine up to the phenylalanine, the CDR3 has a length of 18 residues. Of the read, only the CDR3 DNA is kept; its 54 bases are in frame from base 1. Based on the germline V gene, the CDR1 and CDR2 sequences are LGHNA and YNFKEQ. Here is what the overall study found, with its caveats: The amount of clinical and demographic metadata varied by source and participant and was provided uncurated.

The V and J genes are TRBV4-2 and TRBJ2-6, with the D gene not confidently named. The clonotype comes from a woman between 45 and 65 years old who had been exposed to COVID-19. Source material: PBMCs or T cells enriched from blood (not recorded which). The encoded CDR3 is CASSQAGPSLSGANVLTF. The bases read TGTGCCAGCAGCCAAGCAGGCCCTTCTCTCTCTGGGGCCAACGTCCTGACTTTC.